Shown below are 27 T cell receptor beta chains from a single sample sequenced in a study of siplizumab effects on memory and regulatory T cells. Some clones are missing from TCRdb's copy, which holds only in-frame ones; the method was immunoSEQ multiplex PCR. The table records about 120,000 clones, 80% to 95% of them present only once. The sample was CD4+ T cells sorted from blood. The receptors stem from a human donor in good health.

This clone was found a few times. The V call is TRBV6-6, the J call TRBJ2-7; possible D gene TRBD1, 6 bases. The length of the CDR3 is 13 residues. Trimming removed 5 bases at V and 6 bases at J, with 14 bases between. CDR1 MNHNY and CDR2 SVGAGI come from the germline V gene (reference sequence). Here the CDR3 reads CASSPRQEGEQYF. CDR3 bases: TGTGCCAGCAGTCCACGACAGGAAGGCGAGCAGTACTTC.

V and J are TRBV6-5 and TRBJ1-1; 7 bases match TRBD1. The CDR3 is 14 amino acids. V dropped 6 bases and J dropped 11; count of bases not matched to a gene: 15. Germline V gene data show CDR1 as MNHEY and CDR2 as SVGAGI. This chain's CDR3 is CASSLPGQPSRAFF. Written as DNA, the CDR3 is TGTGCCAGCAGCCTGCCGGGACAGCCCTCGAGGGCTTTCTTT.

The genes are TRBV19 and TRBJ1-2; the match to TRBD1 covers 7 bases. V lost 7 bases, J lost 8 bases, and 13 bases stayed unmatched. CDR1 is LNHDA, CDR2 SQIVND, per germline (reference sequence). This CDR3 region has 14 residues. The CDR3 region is CASTPNRGRSGYTF. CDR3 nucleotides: TGTGCCAGTACCCCGAACAGGGGACGGAGCGGCTACACCTTC.

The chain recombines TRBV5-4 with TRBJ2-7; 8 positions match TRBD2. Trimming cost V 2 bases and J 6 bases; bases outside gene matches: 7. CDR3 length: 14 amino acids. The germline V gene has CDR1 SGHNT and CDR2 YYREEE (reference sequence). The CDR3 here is CASSFPGRGGEQYF. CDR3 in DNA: TGTGCCAGCAGCTTCCCGGGACGGGGGGGCGAGCAGTACTTC.

The CDR3 loop is CASSLMGRNGLNTEAFF. The DNA for the CDR3 is TGTGCCAGCAGCTTAATGGGGAGAAATGGCCTGAACACTGAAGCTTTCTTT. This chain uses TRBV7-9 with TRBJ1-1; D call uncertain. This CDR3 is 17 amino acids long. CDR1 and CDR2 from the germline V gene are SEHNR and FQNEAQ (reference sequence). The V end was cut by 2 bases, the J end by 0 bases, with 16 bases between.

The CDR3 nucleotides read TGTGCCACAAAGGAGGAGGGGAAGAATCAGCCCCAGCATTTT. Residues: CATKEEGKNQPQHF. The chain uses TRBV19 and TRBJ1-5, with D tentatively TRBD1 (5 bases). The CDR3 has 14 residues. Germline lookup yields CDR1 LNHDA and CDR2 SQIVND (reference sequence). V lost 10 bases and J 4 bases, leaving 17 bases between the germline ends.

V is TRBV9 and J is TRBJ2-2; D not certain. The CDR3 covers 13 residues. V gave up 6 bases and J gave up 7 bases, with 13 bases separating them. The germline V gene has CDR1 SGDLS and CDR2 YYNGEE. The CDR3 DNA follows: TGTGCCAGCACCAGGACGGATCGCGGGGAGCTGTTTTTT. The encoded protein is CASTRTDRGELFF.

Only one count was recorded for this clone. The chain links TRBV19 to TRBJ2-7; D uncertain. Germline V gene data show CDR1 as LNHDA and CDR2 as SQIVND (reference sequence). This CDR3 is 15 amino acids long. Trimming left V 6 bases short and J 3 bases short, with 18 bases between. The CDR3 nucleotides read TGTGCCAGTAGCCCGTCTGGCCTGAGATACTACGAGCAGTACTTC. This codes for CASSPSGLRYYEQYF.

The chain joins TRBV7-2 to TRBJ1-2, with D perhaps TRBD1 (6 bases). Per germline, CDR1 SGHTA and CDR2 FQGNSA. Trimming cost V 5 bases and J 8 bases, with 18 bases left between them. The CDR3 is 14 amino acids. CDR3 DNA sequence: TGTACCAGCAGCCCTAGGGGGGGCCAGGGCGGCTACACCTTC. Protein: CTSSPRGGQGGYTF. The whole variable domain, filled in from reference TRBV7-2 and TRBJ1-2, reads GAGVSQSPSNKVTEKGKDVELRCDPISGHTALYWYRQSLGQGLEFLIYFQGNSAPDKSGLPSDRFSAERTGGSVSTLTIQRTQQEDSAVYLCTSSPRGGQGGYTFGSGTRLTVV.

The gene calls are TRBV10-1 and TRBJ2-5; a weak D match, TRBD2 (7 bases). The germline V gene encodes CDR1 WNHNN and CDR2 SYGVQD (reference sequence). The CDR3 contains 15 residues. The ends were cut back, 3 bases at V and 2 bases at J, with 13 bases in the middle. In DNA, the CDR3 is TGCGCCAGCAGTGAAACGGAGGGGGGGCAAGAGACCCAGTACTTC. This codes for CASSETEGGQETQYF.

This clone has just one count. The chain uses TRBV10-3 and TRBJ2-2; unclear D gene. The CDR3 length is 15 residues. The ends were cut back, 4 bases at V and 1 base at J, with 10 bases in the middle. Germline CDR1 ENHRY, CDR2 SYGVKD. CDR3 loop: CAISGMVGNTGELFF. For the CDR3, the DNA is TGTGCCATCAGTGGCATGGTGGGGAACACCGGGGAGCTGTTTTTT.

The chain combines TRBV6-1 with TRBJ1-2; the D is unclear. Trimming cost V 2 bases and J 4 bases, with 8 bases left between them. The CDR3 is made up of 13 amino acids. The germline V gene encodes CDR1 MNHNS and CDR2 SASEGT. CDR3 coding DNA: TGTGCCAGCAGTGAACGAACCGCCTATGGCTACACCTTC. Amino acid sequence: CASSERTAYGYTF.

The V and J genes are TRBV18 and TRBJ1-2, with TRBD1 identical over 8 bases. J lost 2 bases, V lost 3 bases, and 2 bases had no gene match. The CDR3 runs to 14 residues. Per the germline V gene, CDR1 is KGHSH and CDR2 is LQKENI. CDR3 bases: TGTGCCAGCTCACCGACAGGGGTCAACTATGGCTACACCTTC. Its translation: CASSPTGVNYGYTF.

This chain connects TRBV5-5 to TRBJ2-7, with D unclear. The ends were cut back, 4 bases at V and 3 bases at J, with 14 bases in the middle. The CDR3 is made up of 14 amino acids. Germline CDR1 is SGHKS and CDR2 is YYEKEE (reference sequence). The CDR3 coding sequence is TGTGCCAGCAGCCTTGAGGCCGACCTCTACGAGCAGTACTTC. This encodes CASSLEADLYEQYF. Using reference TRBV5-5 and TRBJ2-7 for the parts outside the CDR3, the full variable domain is DAGVTQSPTHLIKTRGQQVTLRCSPISGHKSVSWYQQVLGQGPQFIFQYYEKEERGRGNFPDRFSARQFPNYSSELNVNALLLGDSALYLCASSLEADLYEQYFGPGTRLTVT.

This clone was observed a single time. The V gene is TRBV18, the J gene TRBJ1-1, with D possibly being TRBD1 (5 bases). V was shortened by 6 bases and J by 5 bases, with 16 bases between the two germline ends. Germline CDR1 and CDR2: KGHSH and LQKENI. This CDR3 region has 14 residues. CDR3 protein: CASSFDSLGTEAFF. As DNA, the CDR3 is TGTGCCAGCTCCTTTGACAGCCTAGGTACTGAAGCTTTCTTT. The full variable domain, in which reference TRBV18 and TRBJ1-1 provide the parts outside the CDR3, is NAGVMQNPRHLVRRRGQEARLRCSPMKGHSHVYWYRQLPEEGLKFMVYLQKENIIDESGMPKERFSAEFPKEGPSILRIQQVVRGDSAAYFCASSFDSLGTEAFFGQGTRLTVV.

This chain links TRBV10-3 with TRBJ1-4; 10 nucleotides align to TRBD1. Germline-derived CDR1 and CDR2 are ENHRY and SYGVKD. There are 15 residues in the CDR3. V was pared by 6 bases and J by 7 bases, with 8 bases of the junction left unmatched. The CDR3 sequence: CAIRARQGAGEKLFF. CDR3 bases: TGTGCCATCAGAGCACGACAGGGGGCCGGTGAAAAACTGTTTTTT.

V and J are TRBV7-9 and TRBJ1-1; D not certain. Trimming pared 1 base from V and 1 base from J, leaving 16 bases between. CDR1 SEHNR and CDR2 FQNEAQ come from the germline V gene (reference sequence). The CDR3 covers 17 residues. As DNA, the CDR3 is TGTGCCAGCAGCTTAGGGGTGTTGGTGGGGAAGAACACTGAAGCTTTCTTT. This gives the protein CASSLGVLVGKNTEAFF.

In DNA, the CDR3 is TGTGCCAGCAGCTCACCCGGGACAGGGAGGAACGAGCAGTACTTC. Translating gives CASSSPGTGRNEQYF. This chain links TRBV6-1 with TRBJ2-7, with 9 bases matching TRBD1. This CDR3 is built from 15 residues. With V trimmed by 6 bases and J by 5 bases, 11 bases remained unmatched. Germline-derived CDR1 and CDR2 are MNHNS and SASEGT.

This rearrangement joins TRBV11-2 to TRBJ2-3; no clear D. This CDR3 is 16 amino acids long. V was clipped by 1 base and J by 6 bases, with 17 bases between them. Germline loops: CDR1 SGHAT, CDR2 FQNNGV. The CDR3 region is CASSLGLVRGSDTQYF. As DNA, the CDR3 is TGTGCCAGCAGCTTAGGTTTGGTACGCGGATCGGATACGCAGTATTTT.

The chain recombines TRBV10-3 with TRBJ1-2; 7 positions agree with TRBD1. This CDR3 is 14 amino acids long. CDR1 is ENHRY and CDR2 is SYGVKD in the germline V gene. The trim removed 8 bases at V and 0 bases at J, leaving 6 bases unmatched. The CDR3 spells CAIFDRVSNYGYTF. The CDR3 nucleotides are TGTGCCATCTTTGACAGGGTTTCTAACTATGGCTACACCTTC.

CDR3 sequence reads: CASSQLPGTGGGRNQPQHF. The CDR3 bases are TGTGCCAGCAGCCAGTTACCCGGGACAGGGGGAGGGCGCAATCAGCCCCAGCATTTT. The V gene is TRBV5-5, the J gene TRBJ1-5, with 11 bases that match TRBD1. Germline-derived CDR1 and CDR2 are SGHKS and YYEKEE (reference sequence). The CDR3 spans 19 residues. The J segment lost 2 bases and the V segment lost 4 bases, leaving 14 bases of the junction unmatched.

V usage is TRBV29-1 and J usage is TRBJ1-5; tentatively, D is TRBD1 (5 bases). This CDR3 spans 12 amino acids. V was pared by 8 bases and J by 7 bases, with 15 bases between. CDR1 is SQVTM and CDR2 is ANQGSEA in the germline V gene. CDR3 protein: CSYGGPGQPQHF. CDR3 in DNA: TGCAGCTATGGGGGTCCTGGGCAGCCCCAGCATTTT.

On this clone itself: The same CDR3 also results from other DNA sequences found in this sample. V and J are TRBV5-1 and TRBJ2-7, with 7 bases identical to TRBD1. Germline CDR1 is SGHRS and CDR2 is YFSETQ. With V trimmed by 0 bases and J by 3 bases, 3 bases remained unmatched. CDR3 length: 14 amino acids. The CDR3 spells CASSLGDRGYEQYF. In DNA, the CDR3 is TGCGCCAGCAGCTTGGGGGACAGAGGCTACGAGCAGTACTTC. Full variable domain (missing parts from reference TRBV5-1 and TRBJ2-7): KAGVTQTPRYLIKTRGQQVTLSCSPISGHRSVSWYQQTPGQGLQFLFEYFSETQRNKGNFPGRFSGRQFSNSRSEMNVSTLELGDSALYLCASSLGDRGYEQYFGPGTRLTVT.

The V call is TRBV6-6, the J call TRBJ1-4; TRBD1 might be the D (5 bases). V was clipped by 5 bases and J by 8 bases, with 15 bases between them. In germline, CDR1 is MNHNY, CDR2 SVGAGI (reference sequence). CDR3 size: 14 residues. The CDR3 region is CASSKAGISEKLFF. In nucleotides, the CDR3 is TGTGCCAGCAGTAAAGCAGGGATTTCGGAAAAACTGTTTTTT.

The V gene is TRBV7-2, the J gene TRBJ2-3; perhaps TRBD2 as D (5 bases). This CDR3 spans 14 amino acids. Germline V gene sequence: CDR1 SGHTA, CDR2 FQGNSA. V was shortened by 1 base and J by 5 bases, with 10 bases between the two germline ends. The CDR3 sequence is CASSLDNGVDTQYF. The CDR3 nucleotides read TGTGCCAGCAGCTTAGACAACGGGGTAGATACGCAGTATTTT.

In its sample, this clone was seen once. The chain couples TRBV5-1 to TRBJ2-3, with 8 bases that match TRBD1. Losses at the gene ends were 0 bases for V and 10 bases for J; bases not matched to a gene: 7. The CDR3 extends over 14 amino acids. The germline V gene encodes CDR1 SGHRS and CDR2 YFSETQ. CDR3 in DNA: TGCGCCAGCAGCTTGGAGGCAGGGGGCTATGCGCAGTATTTT. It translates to CASSLEAGGYAQYF.

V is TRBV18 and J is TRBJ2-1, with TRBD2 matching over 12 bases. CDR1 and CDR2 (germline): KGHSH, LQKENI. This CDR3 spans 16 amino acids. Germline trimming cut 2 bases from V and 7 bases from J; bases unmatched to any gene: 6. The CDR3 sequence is CASSPILAGGQNEQFF. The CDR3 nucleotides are TGTGCCAGCTCACCAATCCTAGCGGGAGGGCAGAATGAGCAGTTCTTC.